Given below is one T cell receptor beta chain in context. As yet, its antigen is unknown. This sample was included in a study of persistence of HIV-infected CD4 T cells. Turning to the study itself: Suppressive ART had lasted a median of roughly eight years. Blood samples, up to about 200 mL, came from multiple time points, except two leukapheresis donors sampled once.

The immunoSEQ assay was version 4, run in survey mode. Data came from immunoSEQ multiplex PCR; TCRdb stores just in-frame clones and leaves some out. Of fewer than 40,000 clones listed, roughly 70% are singletons. There are 15 residues in the CDR3. Trimming took 4 bases from V and 4 from J; bases not matched to a gene: 7. Germline V CDR1 and CDR2: MNHEY, SVGAGI. The stimulus was an HIV-1 Gag 15-mer peptide pool, 0.85 to 1 ug/peptide/mL. CD4+ T cells upregulating both CD40 ligand and CD69 were sorted as responding cells. The chain carries TRBV6-5 and TRBJ1-3, with TRBD1 matching 7 bases. Sequenced material: CD4+ T cells sorted from PBMCs after approximately 19-hour stimulation, taken from a patient who received antiretroviral therapy. This clonotype was sampled from an adult man with HIV who was CMV-seropositive. The CDR3 DNA reads as TGTGCCAGCAGTTCGACAGGGATGGGAGGAAACACCATATATTTT. Translation gives CASSSTGMGGNTIYF.